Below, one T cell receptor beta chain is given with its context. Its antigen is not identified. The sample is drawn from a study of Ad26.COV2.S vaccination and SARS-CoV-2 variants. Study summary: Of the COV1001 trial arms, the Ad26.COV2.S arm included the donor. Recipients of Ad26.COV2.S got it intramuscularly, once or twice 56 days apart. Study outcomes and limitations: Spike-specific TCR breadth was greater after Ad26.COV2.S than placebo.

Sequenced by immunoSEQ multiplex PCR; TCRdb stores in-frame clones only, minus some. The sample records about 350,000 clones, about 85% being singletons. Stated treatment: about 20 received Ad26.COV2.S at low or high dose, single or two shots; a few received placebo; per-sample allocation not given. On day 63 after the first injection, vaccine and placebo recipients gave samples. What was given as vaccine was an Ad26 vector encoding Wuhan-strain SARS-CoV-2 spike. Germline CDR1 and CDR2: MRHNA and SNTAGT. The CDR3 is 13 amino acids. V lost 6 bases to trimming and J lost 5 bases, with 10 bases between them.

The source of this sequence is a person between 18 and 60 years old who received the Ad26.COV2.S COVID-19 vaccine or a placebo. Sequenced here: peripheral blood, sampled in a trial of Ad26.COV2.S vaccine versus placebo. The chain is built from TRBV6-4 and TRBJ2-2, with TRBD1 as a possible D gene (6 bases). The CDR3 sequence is CASSTGWTGELFF. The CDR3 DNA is TGTGCCAGCAGCACAGGGTGGACCGGGGAGCTGTTTTTT.